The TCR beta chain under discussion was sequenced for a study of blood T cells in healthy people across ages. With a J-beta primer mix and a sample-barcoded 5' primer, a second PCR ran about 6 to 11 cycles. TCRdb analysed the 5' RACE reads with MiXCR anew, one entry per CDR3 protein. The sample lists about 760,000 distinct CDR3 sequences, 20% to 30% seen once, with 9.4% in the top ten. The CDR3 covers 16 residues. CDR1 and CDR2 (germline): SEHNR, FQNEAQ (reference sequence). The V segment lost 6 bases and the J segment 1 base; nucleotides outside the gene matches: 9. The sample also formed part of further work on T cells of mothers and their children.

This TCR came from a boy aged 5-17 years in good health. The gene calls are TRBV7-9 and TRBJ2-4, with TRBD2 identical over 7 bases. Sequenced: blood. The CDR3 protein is CASSIKGGSAKNIQYF. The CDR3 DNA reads TGTGCCAGCAGTATTAAGGGCGGGAGTGCCAAAAACATTCAGTACTTC.